This T cell receptor (beta chain) stems from a study of blood T cell repertoires in COVID-19 (dated by TCRdb to 2018 to 2021). With regard to the full study: Collaborator samples came from the United States, Italy and Spain and covered acute and convalescent phases of COVID-19. The material from the prospective study consisted of cDNA or gDNA derived from T cells, B-cell-depleted T cells, or PBMCs. Deeply sampled blood TCRbeta repertoires from subjects exposed to, actively infected with, or recovered from COVID-19 were included in the dataset. The repertoires were released in a freely available public database intended as a resource for research on the immune response to SARS-CoV-2. The samples were drawn from two sources: the first 160 participants of the ongoing ImmuneRACE study, and approximately 1,300 subjects contributed by 6 global collaborators. A de-identified subject ID, COVID-19 status, age in years and sex were almost always included in the sample metadata. Where available, HLA class I and class II types were taken from metadata supplied by the sample provider and were not determined by assay-based typing. Results the study describes overall, beyond this receptor: The amount of clinical and demographic metadata varied by source and participant and was provided uncurated.

Each collaborating institution followed its own protocols to collect whole blood in K2EDTA tubes. For TCRbeta analysis, collaborators shipped samples as frozen whole blood, isolated PBMCs, or DNA extracted from either of those sample types. The immunoSEQ Assay, a bias-controlled multiplex PCR, was used to amplify TCRbeta CDR3 regions from genomic DNA. The authors' analysis ran thus. Within the assay, amplification of reference gene primers was used to estimate how many nucleated cells each sample contained. Sequence reads were collapsed and filtered to measure the absolute abundance of every unique TCRbeta CDR3 rearrangement. For each sample, productive Simpson clonality was calculated as the square root of Simpson's diversity index across productive rearrangements. As stored in TCRdb, this immuneACCESS dataset retains in-frame rearrangements with V and J assigned. A fraction of the clones does not appear; measured against another copy, unresolved V genes explain less than half of the discrepancy, and the remainder lacks a known reason. V, J and clone size derive from that table, while D and trimming were established from the DNA sequence. The sample table holds about 130,000 clones, of which roughly 90% were seen once. Jointly, the top ten make up 15% to 20% of the sample.

A word on this clone: The antigen it recognizes is unknown. Base quality data are lacking; no much larger clone is found one base away.

Source material: peripheral blood. The clonotype was recovered from a man aged 50 to 60 with active or convalescent COVID-19.

DNA sequence: TGTGCCAGCAGCCTGGGGACAGGAACTAACTATGGCTACACCTTC. Its coded protein is CASSLGTGTNYGYTF. The chain is made from TRBV9 and TRBJ1-2, with 8 middle bases fitting TRBD1. Sequences SGDLS (CDR1) and YYNGEE (CDR2) are obtained from the germline V gene. The CDR3 goes from the cysteine to the phenylalanine over 15 residues. The sequence is cut down to CDR3 DNA, 45 bases in frame from base 1. Compared with germline, V lacks 4 bases and J lacks 0 bases; bases without a gene match: 5.